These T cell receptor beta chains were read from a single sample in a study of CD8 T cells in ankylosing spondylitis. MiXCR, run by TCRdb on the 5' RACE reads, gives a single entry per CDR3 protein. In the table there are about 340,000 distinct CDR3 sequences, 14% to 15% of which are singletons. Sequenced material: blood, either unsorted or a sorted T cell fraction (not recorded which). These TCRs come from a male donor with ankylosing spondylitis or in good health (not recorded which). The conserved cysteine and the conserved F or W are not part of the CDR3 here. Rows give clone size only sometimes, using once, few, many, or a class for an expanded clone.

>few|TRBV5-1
ASSLAEAGSYNEQF
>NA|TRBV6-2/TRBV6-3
ASIKHTEAF
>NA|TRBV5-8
ASSPGPGEQETQY
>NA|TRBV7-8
ASSAEPRATPSHTQY
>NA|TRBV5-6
ASSFIWEGKTETQY
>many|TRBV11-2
ASSLVLAINSYEQY
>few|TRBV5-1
ASSLDRPGEKLF
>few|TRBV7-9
ASSPRQGRRETQY
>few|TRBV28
ASSFEVRNREGYGYT
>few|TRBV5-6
ASSSPWGHHTFYEQY
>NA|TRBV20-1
SAREDAYSNQPQH
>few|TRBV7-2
ASSFLGSNQPQH
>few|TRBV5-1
ASSLGMGQGQETQY
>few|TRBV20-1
SAYTPSWDSYNEQF
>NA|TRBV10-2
ASAGTDTQY
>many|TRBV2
ASSEASVYNEQF
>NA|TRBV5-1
ASSPFGTSGNNEQF
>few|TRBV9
ASSLPSGSGTDTQY
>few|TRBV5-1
ASSLPLAGTSTDTQY
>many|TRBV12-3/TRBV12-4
ASSLDRGLETQY
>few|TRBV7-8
ASSLASGASYEQY
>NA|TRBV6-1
ASRTGGGTEAF
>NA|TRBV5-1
ASSLYSNTEAF
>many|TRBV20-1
SARTGGRGYEQF
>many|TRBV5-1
ASSSGTPRTDTQY
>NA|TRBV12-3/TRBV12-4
ASSLSGGGNSPLH
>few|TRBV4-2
ASSQEHGGSYNEQF